This T cell receptor (beta chain) came from a study of blood T cell repertoires in COVID-19. Study at large: Acute-phase and convalescent COVID-19 samples originated in the United States, Italy and Spain.

Trimming at V came to 0 bases and at J to 3 bases, leaving 8 bases not matched to a gene. Germline V gives CDR1 LGHNA, CDR2 YNFKEQ. The CDR3 spans 17 residues. This table comes from immunoSEQ multiplex PCR, and its TCRdb copy is limited to in-frame clones, with some not included. Of about 250,000 clones listed, about 90% are singletons. Sequencing was carried out using peripheral blood. The chain couples TRBV4-2 to TRBJ2-5; 9 bases align to TRBD2. This TCR was sampled from a man older than 75 with acute or convalescent COVID-19. This CDR3 reads CASSQDLRLAGEETQYF. CDR3 DNA: TGTGCCAGCAGCCAAGATCTCCGATTAGCGGGGGAAGAGACCCAGTACTTC.